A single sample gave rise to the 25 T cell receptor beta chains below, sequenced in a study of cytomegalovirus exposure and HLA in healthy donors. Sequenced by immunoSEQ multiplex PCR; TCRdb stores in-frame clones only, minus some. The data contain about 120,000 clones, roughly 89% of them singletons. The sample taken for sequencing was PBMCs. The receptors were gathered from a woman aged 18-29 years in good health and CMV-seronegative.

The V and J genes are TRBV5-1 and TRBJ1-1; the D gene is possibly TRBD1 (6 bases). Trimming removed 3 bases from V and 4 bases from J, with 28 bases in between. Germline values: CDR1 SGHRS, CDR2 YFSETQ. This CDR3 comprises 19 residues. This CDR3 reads CASSYAAMQGPPGVTEAFF. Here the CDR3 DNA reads TGCGCCAGCAGCTACGCCGCGATGCAGGGGCCCCCTGGGGTCACTGAAGCTTTCTTT.

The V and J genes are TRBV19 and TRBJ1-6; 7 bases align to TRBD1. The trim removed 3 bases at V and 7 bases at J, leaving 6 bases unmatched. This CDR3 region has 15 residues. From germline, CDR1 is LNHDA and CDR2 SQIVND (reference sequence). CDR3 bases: TGTGCCAGTAGTATCCGACAGGGAAGGAATTCACCCCTCCACTTT. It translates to CASSIRQGRNSPLHF.

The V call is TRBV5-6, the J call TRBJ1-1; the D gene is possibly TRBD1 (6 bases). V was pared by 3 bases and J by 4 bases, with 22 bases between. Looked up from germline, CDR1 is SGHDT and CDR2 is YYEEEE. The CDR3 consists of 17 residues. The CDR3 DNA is TGTGCCAGCAGCTCCCGAACGGGGGGCGTTCTCAGCACTGAAGCTTTCTTT. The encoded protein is CASSSRTGGVLSTEAFF.

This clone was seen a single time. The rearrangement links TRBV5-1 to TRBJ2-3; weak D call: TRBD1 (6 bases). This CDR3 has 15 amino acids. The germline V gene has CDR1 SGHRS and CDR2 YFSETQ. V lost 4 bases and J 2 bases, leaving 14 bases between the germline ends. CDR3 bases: TGCGCCAGCAGCCTGGACAGTCCCCTCACAGATACGCAGTATTTT. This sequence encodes CASSLDSPLTDTQYF. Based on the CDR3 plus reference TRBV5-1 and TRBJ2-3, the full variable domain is KAGVTQTPRYLIKTRGQQVTLSCSPISGHRSVSWYQQTPGQGLQFLFEYFSETQRNKGNFPGRFSGRQFSNSRSEMNVSTLELGDSALYLCASSLDSPLTDTQYFGPGTRLTVL.

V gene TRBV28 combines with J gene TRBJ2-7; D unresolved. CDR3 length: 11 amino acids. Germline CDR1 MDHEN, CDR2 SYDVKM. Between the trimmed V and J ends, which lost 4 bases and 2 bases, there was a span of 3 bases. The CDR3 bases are TGTGCCAGCAGTTCTACCTACGAGCAGTACTTC. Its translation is CASSSTYEQYF.

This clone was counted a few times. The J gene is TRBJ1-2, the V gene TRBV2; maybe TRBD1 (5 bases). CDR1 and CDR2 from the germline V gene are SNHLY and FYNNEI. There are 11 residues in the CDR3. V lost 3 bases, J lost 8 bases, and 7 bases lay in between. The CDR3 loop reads CASSEGGGYTF. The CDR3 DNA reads TGTGCCAGCAGTGAGGGGGGAGGCTACACCTTC.

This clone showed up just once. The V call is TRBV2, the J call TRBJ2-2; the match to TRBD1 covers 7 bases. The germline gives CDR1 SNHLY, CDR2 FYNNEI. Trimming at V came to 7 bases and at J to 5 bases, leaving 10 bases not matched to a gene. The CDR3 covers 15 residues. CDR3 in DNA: TGTGCCAGCAAGCAGGGCAGGGGACAGACCGGGGAGCTGTTTTTT. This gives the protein CASKQGRGQTGELFF. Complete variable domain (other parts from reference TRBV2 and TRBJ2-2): EPEVTQTPSHQVTQMGQEVILRCVPISNHLYFYWYRQILGQKVEFLVSFYNNEISEKSEIFDDQFSVERPDGSNFTLKIRSTKLEDSAMYFCASKQGRGQTGELFFGEGSRLTVL.

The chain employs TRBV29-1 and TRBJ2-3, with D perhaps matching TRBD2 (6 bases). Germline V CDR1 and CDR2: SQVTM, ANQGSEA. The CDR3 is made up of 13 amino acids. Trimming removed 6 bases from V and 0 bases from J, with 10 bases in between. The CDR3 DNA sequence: TGCAGCGTAGGGGACTCAAGCACAGATACGCAGTATTTT. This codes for CSVGDSSTDTQYF.

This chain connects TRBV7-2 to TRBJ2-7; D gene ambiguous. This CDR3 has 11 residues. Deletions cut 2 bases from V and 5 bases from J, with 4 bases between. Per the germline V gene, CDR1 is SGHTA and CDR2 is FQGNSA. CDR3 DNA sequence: TGTGCCAGCAGCTTATTCGACGAGCAGTACTTC. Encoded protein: CASSLFDEQYF. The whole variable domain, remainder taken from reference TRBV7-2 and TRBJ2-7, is GAGVSQSPSNKVTEKGKDVELRCDPISGHTALYWYRQSLGQGLEFLIYFQGNSAPDKSGLPSDRFSAERTGGSVSTLTIQRTQQEDSAVYLCASSLFDEQYFGPGTRLTVT.

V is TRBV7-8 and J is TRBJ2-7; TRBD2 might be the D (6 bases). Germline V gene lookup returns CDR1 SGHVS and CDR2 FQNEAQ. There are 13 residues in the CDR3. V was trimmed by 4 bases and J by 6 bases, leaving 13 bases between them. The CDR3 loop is CASSWGEVREQYF. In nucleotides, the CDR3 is TGTGCCAGCAGCTGGGGGGAGGTTCGCGAGCAGTACTTC.

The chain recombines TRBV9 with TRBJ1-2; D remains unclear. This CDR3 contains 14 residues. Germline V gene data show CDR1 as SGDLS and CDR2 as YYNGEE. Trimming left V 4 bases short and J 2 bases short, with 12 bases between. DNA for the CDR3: TGTGCCAGCAGCCCCAACACAGTGAACTATGGCTACACCTTC. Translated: CASSPNTVNYGYTF.

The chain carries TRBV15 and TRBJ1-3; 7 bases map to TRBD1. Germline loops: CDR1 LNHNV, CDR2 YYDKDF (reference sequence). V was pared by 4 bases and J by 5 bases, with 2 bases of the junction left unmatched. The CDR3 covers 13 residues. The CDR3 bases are TGTGCCACCAGCACGGGACAGCGAAACACCATATATTTT. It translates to CATSTGQRNTIYF.

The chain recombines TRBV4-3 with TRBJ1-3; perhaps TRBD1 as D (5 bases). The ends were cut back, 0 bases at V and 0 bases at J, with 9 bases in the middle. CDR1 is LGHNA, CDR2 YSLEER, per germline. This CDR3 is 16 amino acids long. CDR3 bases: TGCGCCAGCAGCCAAGACAGGGCATTCTCTGGAAACACCATATATTTT. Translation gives CASSQDRAFSGNTIYF.

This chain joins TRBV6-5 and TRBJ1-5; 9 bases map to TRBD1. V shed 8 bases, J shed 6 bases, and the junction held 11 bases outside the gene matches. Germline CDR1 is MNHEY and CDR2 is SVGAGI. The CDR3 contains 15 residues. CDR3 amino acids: CASPPPGQGRQPQHF. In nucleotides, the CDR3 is TGTGCCAGCCCCCCCCCGGGACAGGGACGTCAGCCCCAGCATTTT.

CDR3 nucleotides: TGTGCCAGCAGTTTAGCGGGGAGGCCGGGAGAGACCCAGTACTTC. Translating it yields CASSLAGRPGETQYF. The chain is built from TRBV27 and TRBJ2-5, with D perhaps matching TRBD2 (6 bases). Germline CDR1 and CDR2: MNHEY and SMNVEV (reference sequence). The CDR3 is made up of 15 amino acids. V lost 2 bases and J 4 bases, leaving 14 bases between the germline ends.

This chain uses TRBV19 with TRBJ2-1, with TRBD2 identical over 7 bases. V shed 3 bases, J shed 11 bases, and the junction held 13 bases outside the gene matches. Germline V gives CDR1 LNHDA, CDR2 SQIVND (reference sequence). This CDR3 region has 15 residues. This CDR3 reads CASSIEAGSRSKQFF. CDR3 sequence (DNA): TGTGCCAGTAGTATCGAAGCGGGATCGCGAAGTAAGCAGTTCTTC. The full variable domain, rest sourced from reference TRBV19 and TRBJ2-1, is DGGITQSPKYLFRKEGQNVTLSCEQNLNHDAMYWYRQDPGQGLRLIYYSQIVNDFQKGDIAEGYSVSREKKESFPLTVTSAQKNPTAFYLCASSIEAGSRSKQFFGPGTRLTVL.

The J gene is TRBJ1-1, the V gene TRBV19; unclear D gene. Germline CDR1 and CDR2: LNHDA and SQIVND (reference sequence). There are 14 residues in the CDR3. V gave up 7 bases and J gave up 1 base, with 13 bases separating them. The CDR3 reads CASTRPAGNTEAFF. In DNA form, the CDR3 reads TGTGCCAGTACTCGGCCGGCGGGGAACACTGAAGCTTTCTTT. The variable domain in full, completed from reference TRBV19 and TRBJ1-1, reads DGGITQSPKYLFRKEGQNVTLSCEQNLNHDAMYWYRQDPGQGLRLIYYSQIVNDFQKGDIAEGYSVSREKKESFPLTVTSAQKNPTAFYLCASTRPAGNTEAFFGQGTRLTVV.

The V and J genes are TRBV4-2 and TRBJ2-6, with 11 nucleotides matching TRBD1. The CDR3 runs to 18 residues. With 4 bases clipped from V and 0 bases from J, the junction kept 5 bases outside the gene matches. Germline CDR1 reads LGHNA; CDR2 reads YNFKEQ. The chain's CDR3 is CASSPGQGALSGANVLTF. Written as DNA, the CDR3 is TGTGCCAGCAGCCCCGGACAGGGGGCCCTCTCTGGGGCCAACGTCCTGACTTTC.

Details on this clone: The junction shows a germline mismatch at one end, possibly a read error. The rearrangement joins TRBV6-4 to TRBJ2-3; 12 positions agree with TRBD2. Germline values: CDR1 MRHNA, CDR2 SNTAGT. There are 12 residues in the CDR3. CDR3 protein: CASRQLAGGRSF. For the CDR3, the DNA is TGTGCCAGCAGACAACTAGCGGGAGGCCGAAGTTTT.

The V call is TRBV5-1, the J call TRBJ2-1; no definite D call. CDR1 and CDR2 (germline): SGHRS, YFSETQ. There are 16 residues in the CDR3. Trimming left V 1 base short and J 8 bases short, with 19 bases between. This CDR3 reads CASSLNSRQSWDEQFF. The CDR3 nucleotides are TGCGCCAGCAGCTTGAACTCGCGGCAGTCATGGGATGAGCAGTTCTTC.

CDR3 nucleotide sequence: TGTGCCAGCAGTAGCGGGACTAGCGGGGGGAGAGATACGCAGTATTTT. Its protein is CASSSGTSGGRDTQYF. The chain joins TRBV6-4 to TRBJ2-3, with 15 nucleotides matching TRBD2. Germline V gene data show CDR1 as MRHNA and CDR2 as SNTAGT. The J segment lost 5 bases and the V segment lost 5 bases, leaving 5 bases of the junction unmatched. The CDR3 is 16 residues long.

The CDR3 protein is CASSSGPNTGELFF. DNA for the CDR3: TGTGCCAGCTCCAGCGGACCTAACACCGGGGAGCTGTTTTTT. The gene calls are TRBV6-5 and TRBJ2-2; a possible D gene is TRBD2 (5 bases). Germline CDR1 and CDR2: MNHEY and SVGAGI. V gave up 8 bases and J gave up 2 bases, with 12 bases separating them. This CDR3 comprises 14 residues.

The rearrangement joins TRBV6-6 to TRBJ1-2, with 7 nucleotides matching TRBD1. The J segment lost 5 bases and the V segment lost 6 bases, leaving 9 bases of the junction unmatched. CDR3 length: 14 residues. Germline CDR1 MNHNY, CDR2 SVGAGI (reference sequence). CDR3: CASRQISGGYGYTF. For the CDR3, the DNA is TGTGCCAGCAGACAAATTTCAGGGGGGTATGGCTACACCTTC.

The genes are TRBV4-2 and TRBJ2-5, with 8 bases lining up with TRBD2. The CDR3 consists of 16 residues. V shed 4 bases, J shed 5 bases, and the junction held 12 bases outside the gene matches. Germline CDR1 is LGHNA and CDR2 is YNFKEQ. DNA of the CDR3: TGTGCCAGCAGCCGAGAAAACGGGGGGGCCGGGGAGACCCAGTACTTC. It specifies CASSRENGGAGETQYF.

The CDR3 nucleotides are TGTGCCAGCGGGGACAGAAAATCTAGCACAGATACGCAGTATTTT. The encoded protein is CASGDRKSSTDTQYF. The rearrangement joins TRBV6-5 to TRBJ2-3; TRBD1 matches 7 bases. V gave up 8 bases and J gave up 0 bases; unmatched junction bases: 8. The CDR3 sequence is 15 residues long. CDR1 is MNHEY, CDR2 SVGAGI, per germline.